This entry features one T cell receptor beta chain sequence. This entry is derived from a study of T cell responses to AZD1222 COVID-19 vaccine. Only in-frame clones appear in the TCRdb table, and some are missing; sequencing was by immunoSEQ multiplex PCR. Seen here are some 73,000 clones, nearly 90% observed once, and the top ten hold 9.3%. The CDR3 totals 10 residues. The ends were cut back, 6 bases at V and 6 bases at J, with 5 bases in the middle. Germline V gene data show CDR1 as MNHEY and CDR2 as SVGAGI. The V gene is TRBV6-5, the J gene TRBJ1-1; D gene ambiguous. The sequence derives from an adult who received the AZD1222 COVID-19 vaccine. The sample consisted of peripheral blood, taken 28 days after the second AZD1222 dose. The CDR3 coding sequence is TGTGCCAGCAGAAGGGCTGAAGCTTTCTTT. It is translated as CASRRAEAFF.